This TCR beta chain came from a study of blood T cells in healthy people across ages (dated by TCRdb to about 2015). With respect to the entire study: Template switching captured roughly one uniquely barcoded TCR beta cDNA molecule per two T cells in model experiments. The study analyzed two additional independent replicas of 1 million unique cDNA reads from the same blood draw for two donors, one aged 18 to 30 and one aged 80 or older. The donors were divided into four age groups: young (average around 16 years), middle-aged (almost 40), aged (approximately 59) and long-lived (roughly 88). To track age-related changes in TCR beta repertoire diversity, the study relied on deep sequencing normalized with unique cDNA molecular identifiers. To avoid experimental bias, donors of different ages were spread randomly across the sequencing lanes. Paper-wide results and their limitations: Observed TCR beta diversity per million T cells fell roughly linearly with age, and a significant reduction was already apparent by age around 44. Estimates of total diversity based on one million sequenced T cells were considered lower bounds and underestimates. Donor CMV infection status was unknown, potentially confounding age-related changes in expanded clonotypes. Because profiling used bulk unsorted PBMCs, naive and antigen-experienced compartments could not be compared conclusively. The percentage of naive T cells measured by flow cytometry correlated strongly with observed TCR beta diversity. Compared with the aged group, the long-lived group had more naive CD4+ T cells, fewer expanded clones and increased TCR diversity, a pattern suggesting age selection.

The library was obtained by 5' RACE. A second PCR of 7 to 11 cycles was performed with a sample-barcoded 5' primer and a J-beta primer mix. Each TCR beta cDNA molecule received a unique molecular identifier from a template-switch 5' adaptor carrying 12 random nucleotides. Each sample yielded at least 2.5 million CDR3-containing paired-end reads. First-strand cDNA synthesis was performed from all RNA using the Mint cDNA synthesis kit, with priming by a TRBC-specific oligonucleotide. After uracil-DNA glycosylase treatment, a first 18-cycle PCR used universal primers M1SS and BC2_uni_R on all cDNA. In the paper's pipeline: Each sample was normalized by randomly selecting 1 million high-quality reads, each carrying a distinct molecular identifier. Instead of being binned into consensus sequences, reads with shared molecular identifiers were discarded. MiTCR, run with a Q25 quality threshold and the strictest error-elimination algorithm, handled CDR3 identification, clonotype clustering and error correction. A nonparametric unseen species model with Euler transformation was used to estimate lower-bound total TCR beta diversity. In-frame beta chains were kept once TCRdb had trimmed the public reads at Q25 with fastp and called clones with MiXCR. A single entry per CDR3 protein holds the most common genes and DNA from its merged rows. For this entry, the V and J calls and clone size follow TCRdb and not the study's own pipeline. This sample has some 1.8 million distinct CDR3 sequences in its table, and around 40% of those were observed once. The leading ten clones occupy 23% of the sample.

The CDR3 sequence holds 16 residues, the cysteine and phenylalanine included. Only the CDR3 DNA stays, 48 bases, in frame from base 1. V drops 6 bases and J drops 3 bases, leaving 23 bases in between. The germline V gene gives CDR1 as SQVTM and CDR2 as ANQGSEA. The donors were roughly 39 Caucasian individuals from Russia, aged roughly 6 to 90 years, who were systemically healthy. Each donor gave approximately 10 milliliters of peripheral blood, collected into EDTA-treated Vacutainer tubes. PBMCs were isolated by Ficoll-Paque density-gradient centrifugation, with at least 6.5 million obtained per sample. Trizol reagent was used to extract total RNA from PBMCs, with at least 5 micrograms per sample. For every donor, flow cytometry on a PBMC aliquot measured the percentage of naive CD45RAhigh/CD27high T cells. The table lists this clonotype with a few counts. The target of this receptor is not known. No per-base quality is available; no much larger clone lies one base away.

The sequence was obtained from a human donor in good health. Sequencing used blood. This sequence uses TRBV29-1 and TRBJ1-2, and perhaps TRBD1 as D gene, on 5 matching bases. CDR3 loop: CSVADTLGTGDYGYTF. The sequence in DNA is TGCAGCGTGGCTGACACTCTCGGGACTGGGGACTATGGCTACACCTTC.